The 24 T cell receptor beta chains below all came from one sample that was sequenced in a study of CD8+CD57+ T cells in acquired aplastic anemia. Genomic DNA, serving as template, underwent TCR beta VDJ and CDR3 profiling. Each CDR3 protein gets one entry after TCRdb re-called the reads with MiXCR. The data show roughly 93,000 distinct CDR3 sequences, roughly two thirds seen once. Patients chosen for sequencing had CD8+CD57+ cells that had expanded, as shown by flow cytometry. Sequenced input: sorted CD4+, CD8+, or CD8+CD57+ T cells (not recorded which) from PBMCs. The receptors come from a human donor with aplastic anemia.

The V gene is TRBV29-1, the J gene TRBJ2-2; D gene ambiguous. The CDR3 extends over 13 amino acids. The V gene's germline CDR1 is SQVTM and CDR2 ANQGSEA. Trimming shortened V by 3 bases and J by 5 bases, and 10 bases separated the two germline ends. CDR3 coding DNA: TGCAGCGTTGATGGTCCGAGGACCGGGGAGCTGTTTTTT. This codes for CSVDGPRTGELFF.

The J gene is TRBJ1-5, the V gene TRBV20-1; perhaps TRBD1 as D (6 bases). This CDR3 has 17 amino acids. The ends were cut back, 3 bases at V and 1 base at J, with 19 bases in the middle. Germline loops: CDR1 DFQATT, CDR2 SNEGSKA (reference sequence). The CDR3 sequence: CSARGGPGGFSNQPQHF. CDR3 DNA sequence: TGCAGTGCTAGGGGGGGCCCGGGGGGTTTCAGCAATCAGCCCCAGCATTTT.

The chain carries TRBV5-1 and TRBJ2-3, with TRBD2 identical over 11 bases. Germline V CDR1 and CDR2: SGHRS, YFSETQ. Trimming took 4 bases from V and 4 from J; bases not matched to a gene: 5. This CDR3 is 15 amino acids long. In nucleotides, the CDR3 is TGCGCCAGCAGCGCCTCTAGCGGGGGGCCAGATACGCAGTATTTT. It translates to CASSASSGGPDTQYF.

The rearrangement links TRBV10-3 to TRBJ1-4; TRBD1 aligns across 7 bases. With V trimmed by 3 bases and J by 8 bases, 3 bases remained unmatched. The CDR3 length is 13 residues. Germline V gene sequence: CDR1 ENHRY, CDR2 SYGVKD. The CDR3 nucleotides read TGTGCCATCAGTGACAGGGGGGGGGAAAAACTGTTTTTT. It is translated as CAISDRGGEKLFF.

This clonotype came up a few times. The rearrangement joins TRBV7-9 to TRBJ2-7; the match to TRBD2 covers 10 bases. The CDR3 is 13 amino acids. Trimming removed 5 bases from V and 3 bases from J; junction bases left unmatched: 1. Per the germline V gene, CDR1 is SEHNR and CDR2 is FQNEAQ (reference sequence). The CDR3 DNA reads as TGTGCCAGCAGCCGACTAGCGGGCTACGAGCAGTACTTC. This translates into CASSRLAGYEQYF.

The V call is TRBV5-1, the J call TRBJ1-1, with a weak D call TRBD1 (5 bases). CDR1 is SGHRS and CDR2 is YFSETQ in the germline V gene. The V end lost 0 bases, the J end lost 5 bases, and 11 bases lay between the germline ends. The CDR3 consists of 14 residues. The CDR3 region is CASSLEVWGTEAFF. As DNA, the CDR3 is TGCGCCAGCAGCTTGGAGGTGTGGGGGACTGAAGCTTTCTTT.

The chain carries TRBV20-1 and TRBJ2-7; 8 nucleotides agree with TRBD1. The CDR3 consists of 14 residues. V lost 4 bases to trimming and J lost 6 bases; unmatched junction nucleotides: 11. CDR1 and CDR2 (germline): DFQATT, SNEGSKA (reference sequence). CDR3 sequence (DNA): TGCAGTGCTACTACATTCGGGACAGGTCCCGAGCAGTACTTC. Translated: CSATTFGTGPEQYF.

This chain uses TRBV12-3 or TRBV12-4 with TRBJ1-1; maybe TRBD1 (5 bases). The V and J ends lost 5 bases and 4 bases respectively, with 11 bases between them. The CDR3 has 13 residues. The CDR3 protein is CASSTRGGTEAFF. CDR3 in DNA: TGTGCCAGCAGTACCCGGGGGGGCACTGAAGCTTTCTTT.

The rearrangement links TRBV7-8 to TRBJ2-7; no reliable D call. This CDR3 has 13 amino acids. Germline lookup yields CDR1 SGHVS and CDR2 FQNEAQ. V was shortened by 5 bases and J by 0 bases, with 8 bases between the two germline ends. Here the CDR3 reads CASSTDTSYEQYF. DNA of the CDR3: TGTGCCAGCAGCACCGACACCTCCTACGAGCAGTACTTC.

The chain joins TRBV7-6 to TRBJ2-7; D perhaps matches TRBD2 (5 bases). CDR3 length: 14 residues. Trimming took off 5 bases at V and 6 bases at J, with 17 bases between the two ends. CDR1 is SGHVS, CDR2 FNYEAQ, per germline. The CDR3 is CASSPRVTTGEQYF. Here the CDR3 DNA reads TGTGCCAGCAGCCCGAGGGTCACCACTGGCGAGCAGTACTTC.

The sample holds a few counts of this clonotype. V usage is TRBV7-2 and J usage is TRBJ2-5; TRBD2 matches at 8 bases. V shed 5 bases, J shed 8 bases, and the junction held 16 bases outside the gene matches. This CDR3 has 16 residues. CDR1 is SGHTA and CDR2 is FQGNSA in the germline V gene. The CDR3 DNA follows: TGTGCCAGCAGCGGGAGGGGCATAGCGGGGTTTGGTACCCAGTACTTC. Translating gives CASSGRGIAGFGTQYF.

The CDR3 DNA reads as TGCAGTGCTAGGCCATCTACAGCATATAATTCACCCCTCCACTTT. Translated, it gives CSARPSTAYNSPLHF. V and J are TRBV20-1 and TRBJ1-6; D uncertain. The CDR3 is made up of 15 amino acids. V lost 3 bases and J lost 4, with 13 bases in between. Germline assignment: CDR1 DFQATT and CDR2 SNEGSKA (reference sequence).

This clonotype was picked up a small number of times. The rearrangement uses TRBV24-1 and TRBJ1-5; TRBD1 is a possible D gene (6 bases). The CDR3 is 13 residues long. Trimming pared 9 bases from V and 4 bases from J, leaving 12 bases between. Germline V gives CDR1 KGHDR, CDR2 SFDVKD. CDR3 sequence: CATSRRGNQPQHF. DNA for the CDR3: TGTGCCACCTCGAGGAGGGGGAATCAGCCCCAGCATTTT.

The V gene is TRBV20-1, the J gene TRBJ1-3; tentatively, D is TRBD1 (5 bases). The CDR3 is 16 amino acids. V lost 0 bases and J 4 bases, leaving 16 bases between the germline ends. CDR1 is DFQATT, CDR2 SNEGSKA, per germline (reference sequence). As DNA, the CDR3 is TGCAGTGCTAGAGATGGTCCAGGGCGGCAAGGAAACACCATATATTTT. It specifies CSARDGPGRQGNTIYF.

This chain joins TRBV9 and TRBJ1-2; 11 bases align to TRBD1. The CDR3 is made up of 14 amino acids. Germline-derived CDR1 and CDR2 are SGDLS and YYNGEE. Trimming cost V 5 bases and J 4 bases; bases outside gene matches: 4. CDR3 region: CASRRGTGGYGYTF. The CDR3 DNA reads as TGTGCCAGCAGACGGGGGACAGGGGGCTATGGCTACACCTTC.

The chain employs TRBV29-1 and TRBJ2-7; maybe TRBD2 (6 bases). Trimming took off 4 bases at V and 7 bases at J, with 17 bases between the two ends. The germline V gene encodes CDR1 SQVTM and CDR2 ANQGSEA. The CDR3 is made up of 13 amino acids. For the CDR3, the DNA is TGCAGCGTTGTCTCAGCGGGTGCGTGGGAGCAGTACTTC. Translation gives CSVVSAGAWEQYF.

CDR3 loop: CASSLGSRVAYEQYF. The CDR3 coding sequence is TGTGCCAGCAGCTTAGGCAGCAGGGTGGCTTACGAGCAGTACTTC. The rearrangement uses TRBV7-2 and TRBJ2-7; D is perhaps TRBD1 (5 bases). The CDR3 has 15 amino acids. Trimming cost V 1 base and J 4 bases, with 14 bases left between them. The germline CDR1 and CDR2 sequences are SGHTA and FQGNSA.

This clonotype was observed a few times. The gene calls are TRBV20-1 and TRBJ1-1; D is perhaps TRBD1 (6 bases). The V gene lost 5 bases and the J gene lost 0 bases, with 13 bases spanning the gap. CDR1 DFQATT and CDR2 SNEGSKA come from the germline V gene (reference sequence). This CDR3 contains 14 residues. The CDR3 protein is CSAEGGGMNTEAFF. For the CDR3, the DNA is TGCAGTGCTGAGGGGGGCGGGATGAACACTGAAGCTTTCTTT.

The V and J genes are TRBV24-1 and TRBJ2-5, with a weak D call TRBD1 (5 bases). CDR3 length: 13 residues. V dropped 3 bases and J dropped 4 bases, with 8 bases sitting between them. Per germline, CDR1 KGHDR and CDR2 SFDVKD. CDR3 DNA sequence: TGTGCCACCAGTGATCAAGACAGAGAGACCCAGTACTTC. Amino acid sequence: CATSDQDRETQYF.

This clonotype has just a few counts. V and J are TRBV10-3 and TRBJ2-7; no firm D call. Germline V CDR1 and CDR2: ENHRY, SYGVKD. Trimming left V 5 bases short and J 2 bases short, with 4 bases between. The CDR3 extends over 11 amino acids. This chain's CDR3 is CAISSTYEQYF. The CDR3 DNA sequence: TGTGCCATCAGTTCCACCTACGAGCAGTACTTC.

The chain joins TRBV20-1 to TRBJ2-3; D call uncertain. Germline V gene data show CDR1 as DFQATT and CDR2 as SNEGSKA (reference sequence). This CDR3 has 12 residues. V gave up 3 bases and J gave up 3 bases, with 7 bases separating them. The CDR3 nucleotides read TGCAGTGCTAGTATGGCTACAGATACGCAGTATTTT. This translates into CSASMATDTQYF.

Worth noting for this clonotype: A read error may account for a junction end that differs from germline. The CDR3 spells CSARESTVNRPQHF. CDR3 nucleotides: TGCAGTGCTAGAGAATCGACAGTTAATCGGCCCCAGCATTTT. The V gene is TRBV20-1, the J gene TRBJ1-5; perhaps TRBD1 as D (5 bases). Germline V gives CDR1 DFQATT, CDR2 SNEGSKA (reference sequence). The CDR3 loop spans 14 amino acids.

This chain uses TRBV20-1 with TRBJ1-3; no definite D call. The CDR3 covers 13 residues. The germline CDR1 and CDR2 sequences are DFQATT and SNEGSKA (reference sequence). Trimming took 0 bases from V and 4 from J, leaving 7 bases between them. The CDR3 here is CSAREGSGNTIYF. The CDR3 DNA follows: TGCAGTGCTAGAGAGGGTTCGGGAAACACCATATATTTT.

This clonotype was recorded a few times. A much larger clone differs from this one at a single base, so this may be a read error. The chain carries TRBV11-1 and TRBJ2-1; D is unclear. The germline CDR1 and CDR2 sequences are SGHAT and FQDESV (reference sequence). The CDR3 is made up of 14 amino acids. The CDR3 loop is CASSLGSSVVGQLF. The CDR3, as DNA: TGTGCCAGCAGCTTAGGTTCAAGCGTTGTTGGGCAGCTCTTC.